The T cell receptor beta chain described here comes from a study of molecular identifiers for immune sequencing clone quantification. Study results and limitations: Jurkat TCR RNA spiked in from one cell could reportedly be detected among one million naive cells.

TCRdb used MiXCR to reprocess the PCR reads, holding one entry per CDR3 protein. The sample lists about half a million distinct CDR3 sequences, roughly 25% occurring once. It was from about 19,000 to 1,100,000 sorted cells, with 10%, 30% or 50% RNA, that naive CD8 libraries came. Sorting recovered naive CD8 T cells on a CD8+CD4-CCR7+CD45RA+ profile. The CDR3 has 17 residues. Germline CDR1 MNHNS, CDR2 SASEGT. V shed 1 base and J shed 0 bases, with 10 bases lying between them. For this clonotype: Antigen specificity is unknown.

The chain is built from TRBV6-1 and TRBJ1-6; D might be TRBD1 (5 bases). The TCR comes from a human donor in good health. Some libraries in this study had Jurkat cell RNA spiked in. Sequences were obtained from naive CD8+ T cells from blood, with Jurkat cell RNA spiked in. Documented subset: FACS-sorted CD8+CD4-CCR7+CD45RA+ naive T cells. Here the CDR3 DNA reads TGTGCCAGCAGTGAAGAGGGGCCGAGCTCCTATAATTCACCCCTCCACTTT. Its translation: CASSEEGPSSYNSPLHF.